The next 10 T cell receptor beta chains were all read from a single sample in a study of blood T cell repertoires in COVID-19. Sequencing used immunoSEQ multiplex PCR; TCRdb keeps in-frame clones, though not all of them. The repertoire holds over 300,000 clones, with around 90% as singletons. Sequencing was carried out using peripheral blood. The source of these receptors is a man between 18 and 29 years old with active or convalescent COVID-19.

The sample holds one count of this clone. V usage is TRBV15 and J usage is TRBJ1-5; 9 nucleotides agree with TRBD1. The CDR3 consists of 14 residues. The germline gives CDR1 LNHNV, CDR2 YYDKDF (reference sequence). Unmatched junction bases numbered 3, after V lost 5 bases and J lost 4 bases. Here the CDR3 reads CATSGGQGNQPQHF. The CDR3 DNA is TGTGCCACCAGCGGAGGACAGGGGAATCAGCCCCAGCATTTT.

This clone was observed a single time. The chain uses TRBV4-1 and TRBJ1-5; D remains ambiguous. The V end lost 6 bases, the J end lost 6 bases, and 12 bases lay between the germline ends. Germline V gene data show CDR1 as MGHRA and CDR2 as YSYEKL. The CDR3 length is 13 residues. The CDR3 sequence is CASSLPGVQPQHF. As DNA, the CDR3 is TGCGCCAGCAGTCTCCCGGGAGTTCAGCCCCAGCATTTT.

This rearrangement joins TRBV6-5 to TRBJ2-5, with D possibly TRBD1 on 5 matching bases. The ends were cut back, 5 bases at V and 0 bases at J, with 13 bases in the middle. The CDR3 spans 15 residues. Germline V gene data show CDR1 as MNHEY and CDR2 as SVGAGI. CDR3 coding DNA: TGTGCCAGCAGTCCCTTTCCCAGGGACCAAGAGACCCAGTACTTC. Its translation: CASSPFPRDQETQYF.

The V and J genes are TRBV28 and TRBJ1-4; the match to TRBD1 covers 7 bases. The ends lost 2 bases at V and 4 bases at J; junction bases unmatched: 7. The germline CDR1 and CDR2 sequences are MDHEN and SYDVKM. This CDR3 is built from 16 residues. In nucleotides, the CDR3 is TGTGCCAGCAGTTTAGGTTCGGGACAGATTAATGAAAAACTGTTTTTT. Its protein is CASSLGSGQINEKLFF.

The chain is built from TRBV7-8 and TRBJ1-2; D unresolved. This CDR3 has 15 amino acids. Between the trimmed V and J ends, which lost 1 base and 7 bases, there was a span of 16 bases. Germline V CDR1 and CDR2: SGHVS, FQNEAQ. The chain's CDR3 is CASSLGAGGLGGYTF. DNA for the CDR3: TGTGCCAGCAGCTTAGGTGCAGGAGGGCTCGGTGGCTACACCTTC.

This chain joins TRBV2 and TRBJ1-5; no reliable D call. Trimming left V 0 bases short and J 1 base short, with 7 bases between. CDR3 size: 15 residues. Germline CDR1 SNHLY, CDR2 FYNNEI. The CDR3 sequence is CASSEARLSNQPQHF. The CDR3 coding sequence is TGTGCCAGCAGTGAAGCCAGGCTGAGCAATCAGCCCCAGCATTTT. The full variable domain, with the rest looked up from reference TRBV2 and TRBJ1-5, is EPEVTQTPSHQVTQMGQEVILRCVPISNHLYFYWYRQILGQKVEFLVSFYNNEISEKSEIFDDQFSVERPDGSNFTLKIRSTKLEDSAMYFCASSEARLSNQPQHFGDGTRLSIL.

This chain joins TRBV9 and TRBJ2-7; 8 positions match TRBD2. The germline V gene has CDR1 SGDLS and CDR2 YYNGEE. CDR3 size: 14 residues. V shed 4 bases, J shed 3 bases, and the junction held 6 bases outside the gene matches. The CDR3 protein is CASSTSGSVYEQYF. In DNA form, the CDR3 reads TGTGCCAGCAGCACGAGCGGGAGTGTCTACGAGCAGTACTTC. The whole variable domain, remainder taken from reference TRBV9 and TRBJ2-7, is DSGVTQTPKHLITATGQRVTLRCSPRSGDLSVYWYQQSLDQGLQFLIQYYNGEERAKGNILERFSAQQFPDLHSELNLSSLELGDSALYFCASSTSGSVYEQYFGPGTRLTVT.

The chain combines TRBV13 with TRBJ2-3, with D hard to call. Trimming left V 4 bases short and J 2 bases short, with 10 bases between. Germline V gene data show CDR1 as PRHDT and CDR2 as FYEKMQ (reference sequence). This CDR3 is built from 14 residues. The CDR3 nucleotides are TGTGCCAGCAGCTCCAGGTTGGCCACAGATACGCAGTATTTT. Translation: CASSSRLATDTQYF. The variable domain in full, with the rest retrieved from reference TRBV13 and TRBJ2-3, is AAGVIQSPRHLIKEKRETATLKCYPIPRHDTVYWYQQGPGQDPQFLISFYEKMQSDKGSIPDRFSAQQFSDYHSELNMSSLELGDSALYFCASSSRLATDTQYFGPGTRLTVL.

V is TRBV7-9 and J is TRBJ1-1; D remains ambiguous. Germline assignment: CDR1 SEHNR and CDR2 FQNEAQ (reference sequence). Between the trimmed V and J ends, which lost 5 bases and 4 bases, there was a span of 17 bases. This CDR3 region has 15 residues. CDR3 DNA sequence: TGTGCCAGCAGCCTTCCGCCGAGCTCGGGCACTGAAGCTTTCTTT. Protein: CASSLPPSSGTEAFF.

The chain carries TRBV7-2 and TRBJ1-2; no definite D call. V lost 8 bases and J lost 7, with 17 bases in between. Germline-derived CDR1 and CDR2 are SGHTA and FQGNSA. The CDR3 has 13 amino acids. Here the CDR3 reads CASPIKRYVGYTF. The CDR3 DNA follows: TGTGCCAGCCCTATTAAGCGGTACGTTGGCTACACCTTC.